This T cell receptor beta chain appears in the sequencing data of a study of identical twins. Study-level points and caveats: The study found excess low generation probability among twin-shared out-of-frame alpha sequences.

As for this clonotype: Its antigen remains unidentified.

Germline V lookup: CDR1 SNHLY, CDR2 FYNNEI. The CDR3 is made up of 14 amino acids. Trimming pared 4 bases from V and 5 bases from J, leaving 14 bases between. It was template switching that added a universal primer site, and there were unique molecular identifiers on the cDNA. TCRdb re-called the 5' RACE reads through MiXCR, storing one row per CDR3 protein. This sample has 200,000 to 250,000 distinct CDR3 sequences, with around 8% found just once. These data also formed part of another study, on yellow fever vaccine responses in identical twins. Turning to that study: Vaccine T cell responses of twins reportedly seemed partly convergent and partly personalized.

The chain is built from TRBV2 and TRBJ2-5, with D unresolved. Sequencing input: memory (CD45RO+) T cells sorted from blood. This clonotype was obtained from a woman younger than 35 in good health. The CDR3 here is CASSVTVARETQYF. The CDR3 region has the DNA TGTGCCAGCAGTGTAACGGTAGCTAGGGAGACCCAGTACTTC.